This entry describes one T cell receptor beta chain. Its antigen is not known. The data were taken from a study of cytomegalovirus exposure and HLA in healthy donors. Study conclusions and caveats: A later analysis showed that HLA-associated TCR beta chains had undergone more clonal expansion than equally common others. Cytomegalovirus association was assigned to about 150 TCR beta chains. It emerged from a later analysis that several of the most significant clusters appeared to be linked to common viral pathogens.

Germline V CDR1 and CDR2: SGDLS, YYNGEE. The CDR3 consists of 16 residues. Trimming shortened V by 0 bases and J by 4 bases, and 14 bases separated the two germline ends. The PCR was carried out with 60 Vbeta primers and 13 Jbeta primers. Generated by immunoSEQ multiplex PCR, the TCRdb table keeps only in-frame clones and is missing some. The data hold roughly 200,000 clones, with about 80% observed a single time. The rearrangement links TRBV9 to TRBJ1-3; perhaps TRBD1 as D (5 bases). Material: PBMCs. The receptor was derived from a boy between 10 and 17 years old in good health and CMV-seronegative. This CDR3 is CASSVAAGGPGNTIYF. DNA for the CDR3: TGTGCCAGCAGCGTAGCCGCCGGGGGTCCCGGAAACACCATATATTTT.